This T cell receptor (beta chain) was identified in a study of T cell responses to AZD1222 COVID-19 vaccine. Findings of the study overall: It should be noted that donors were predominantly white British and more often female, and clonal diversity was possibly underestimated. There were repertoire samples only from the period after the peak T cell response. When two AZD1222 doses had been given, Spike-specific TCR breadth and depth rose.

This CDR3 region has 16 residues. From germline, CDR1 is SGHAT and CDR2 FQNNGV. J lost 6 bases, V lost 5 bases, and 13 bases had no gene match. Generated by immunoSEQ multiplex PCR, the TCRdb table keeps only in-frame clones and is missing some. The table records about 59,000 clones, about 88% of them present only once. A remark on this clone: Its antigen is not identified.

The TCR sequence derives from an adult who received the AZD1222 COVID-19 vaccine. The chain combines TRBV11-2 with TRBJ2-1, with TRBD2 identical over 7 bases. Source: peripheral blood, taken 28 days after the second AZD1222 dose. CDR3 amino acids: CASSRSAGRKTNEQFF. The DNA of the CDR3 is TGTGCCAGCAGCCGTTCAGCGGGAAGAAAGACCAATGAGCAGTTCTTC.